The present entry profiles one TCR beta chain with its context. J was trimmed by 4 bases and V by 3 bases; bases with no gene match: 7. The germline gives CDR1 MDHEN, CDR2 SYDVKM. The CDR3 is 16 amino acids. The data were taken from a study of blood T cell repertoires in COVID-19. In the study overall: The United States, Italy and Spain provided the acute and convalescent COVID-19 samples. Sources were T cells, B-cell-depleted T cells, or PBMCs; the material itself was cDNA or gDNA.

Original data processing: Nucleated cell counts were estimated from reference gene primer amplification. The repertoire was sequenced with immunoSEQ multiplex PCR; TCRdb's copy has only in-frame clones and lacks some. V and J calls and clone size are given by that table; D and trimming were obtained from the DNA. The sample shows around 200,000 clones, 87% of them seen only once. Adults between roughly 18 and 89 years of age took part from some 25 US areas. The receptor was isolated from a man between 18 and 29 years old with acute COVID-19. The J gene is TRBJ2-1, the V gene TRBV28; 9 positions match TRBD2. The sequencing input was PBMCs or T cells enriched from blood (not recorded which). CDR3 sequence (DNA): TGTGCCAGCAGTTTCACGCGGGAGGGGGGGTACAATGAGCAGTTCTTC. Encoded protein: CASSFTREGGYNEQFF.